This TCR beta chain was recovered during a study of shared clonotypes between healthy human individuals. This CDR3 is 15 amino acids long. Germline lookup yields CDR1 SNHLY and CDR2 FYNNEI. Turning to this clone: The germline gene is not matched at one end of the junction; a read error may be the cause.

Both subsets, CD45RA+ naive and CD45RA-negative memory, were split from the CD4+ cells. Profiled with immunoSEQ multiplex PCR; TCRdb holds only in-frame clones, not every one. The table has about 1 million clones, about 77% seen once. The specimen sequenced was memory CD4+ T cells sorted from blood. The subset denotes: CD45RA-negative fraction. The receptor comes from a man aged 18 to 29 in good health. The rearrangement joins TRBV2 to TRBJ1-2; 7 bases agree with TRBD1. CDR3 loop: CASSEMGQSNYGYTF. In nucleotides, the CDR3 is TGTGCCAGCAGTGAAATGGGACAGAGTAACTATGGCTACACATTC.